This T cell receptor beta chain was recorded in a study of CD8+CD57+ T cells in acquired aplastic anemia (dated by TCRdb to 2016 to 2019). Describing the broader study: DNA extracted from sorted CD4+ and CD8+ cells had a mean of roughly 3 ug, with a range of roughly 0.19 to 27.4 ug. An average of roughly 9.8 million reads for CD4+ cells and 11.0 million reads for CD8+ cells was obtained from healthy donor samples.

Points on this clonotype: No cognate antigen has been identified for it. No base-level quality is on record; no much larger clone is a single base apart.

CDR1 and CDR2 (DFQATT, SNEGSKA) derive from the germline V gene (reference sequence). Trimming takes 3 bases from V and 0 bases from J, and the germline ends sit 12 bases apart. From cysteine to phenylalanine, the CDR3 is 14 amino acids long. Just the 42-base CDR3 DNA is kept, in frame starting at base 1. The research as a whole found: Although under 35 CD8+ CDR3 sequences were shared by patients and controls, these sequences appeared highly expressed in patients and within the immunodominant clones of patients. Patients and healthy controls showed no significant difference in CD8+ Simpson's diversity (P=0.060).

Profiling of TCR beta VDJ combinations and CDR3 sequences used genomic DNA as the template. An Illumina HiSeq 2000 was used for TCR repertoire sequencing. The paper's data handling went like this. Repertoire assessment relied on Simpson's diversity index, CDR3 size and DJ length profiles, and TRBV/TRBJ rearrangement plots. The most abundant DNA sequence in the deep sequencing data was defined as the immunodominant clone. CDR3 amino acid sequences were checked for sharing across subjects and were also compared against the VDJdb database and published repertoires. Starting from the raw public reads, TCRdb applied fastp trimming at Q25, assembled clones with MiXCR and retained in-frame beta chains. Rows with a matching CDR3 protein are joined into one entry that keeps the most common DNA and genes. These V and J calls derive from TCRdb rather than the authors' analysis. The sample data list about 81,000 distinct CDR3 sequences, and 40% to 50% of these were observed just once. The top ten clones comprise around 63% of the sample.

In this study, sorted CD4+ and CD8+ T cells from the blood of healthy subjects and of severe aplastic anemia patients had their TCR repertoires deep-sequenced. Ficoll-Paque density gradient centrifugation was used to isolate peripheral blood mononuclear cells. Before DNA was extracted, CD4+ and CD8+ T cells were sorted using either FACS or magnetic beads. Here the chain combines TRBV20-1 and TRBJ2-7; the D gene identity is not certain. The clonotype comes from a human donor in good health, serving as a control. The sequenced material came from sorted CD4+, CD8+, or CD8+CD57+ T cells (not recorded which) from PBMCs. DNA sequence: TGCAGTGCTAGCCCAGGCGAGAGCTCCTACGAGCAGTACTTC. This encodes CSASPGESSYEQYF.